This T cell receptor (beta chain) was identified in a study of identical twins. Study-level findings and limits: Excess sharing between twins was weaker in beta out-of-frame sequences. Whereas memory repertoires showed no such difference, abundant cord blood beta clonotypes carried fewer insertions. Out-of-frame TCR alpha sharing in monozygotic twins exceeded recombination model predictions.

The V gene lost 3 bases and the J gene lost 0 bases, with 11 bases spanning the gap. The CDR3 covers 15 residues. CDR1 is SGHAT and CDR2 is FQNNGV in the germline V gene. TCRdb reprocessed the 5' RACE reads with MiXCR, giving one entry per CDR3 protein. The table shows some 900,000 distinct CDR3 sequences, with approximately 13% occurring only once. This clonotype was found a few times. Its antigen is not known. This sample was also put to use in a study of yellow fever vaccine responses in identical twins.

The clonotype comes from a young woman in good health. Sequenced input: PBMCs. The chain links TRBV11-2 to TRBJ2-5; D not certain. CDR3 in DNA: TGTGCCAGCAGCTTCGCCCTCTTGTACCAAGAGACCCAGTACTTC. It specifies CASSFALLYQETQYF.